The 25 T cell receptor beta chains below come from one sample, sequenced in a study of cytomegalovirus exposure and HLA in healthy donors. PCR amplification relied on 60 Vbeta primers (plus 13 Jbeta primers). Clones were read by immunoSEQ multiplex PCR, and TCRdb kept only the in-frame ones, dropping some. The sample holds 65,000 to 90,000 clones; approximately 78% are singletons and the top ten take 1.9%. The sample was PBMCs. Source of these receptors: a man between 18 and 29 years old in good health and CMV-seronegative.

The chain employs TRBV29-1 and TRBJ1-3; 9 bases map to TRBD1. This CDR3 has 13 residues. CDR1 is SQVTM, CDR2 ANQGSEA, per germline. Trimming at V came to 6 bases and at J to 2 bases, leaving 2 bases not matched to a gene. The CDR3 protein is CSVRQGAGNTIYF. The CDR3 DNA reads as TGCAGCGTACGACAGGGGGCTGGAAACACCATATATTTT.

This clone appeared once. The rearrangement uses TRBV28 and TRBJ2-1; D is possibly TRBD2 (6 bases). Germline CDR1 is MDHEN and CDR2 is SYDVKM. This CDR3 contains 17 residues. The V gene lost 5 bases and the J gene lost 0 bases, with 17 bases spanning the gap. The CDR3 protein is CASSGGDARSSYNEQFF. The DNA of the CDR3 is TGTGCCAGCAGTGGCGGGGACGCCAGGAGCTCCTACAATGAGCAGTTCTTC.

The V gene is TRBV27, the J gene TRBJ2-1; TRBD2 matches 8 bases. Trimming removed 5 bases from V and 3 bases from J; junction bases left unmatched: 3. Germline V gene sequence: CDR1 MNHEY, CDR2 SMNVEV (reference sequence). The CDR3 runs 14 residues. The CDR3 here is CASSPLAGYNEQFF. For the CDR3, the DNA is TGTGCCAGCAGTCCGCTAGCGGGCTACAATGAGCAGTTCTTC.

This chain joins TRBV7-2 and TRBJ1-5, with D perhaps matching TRBD1 (5 bases). Germline-derived CDR1 and CDR2 are SGHTA and FQGNSA. The V end lost 0 bases, the J end lost 5 bases, and 5 bases lay between the germline ends. CDR3 length equals 13 residues. CDR3 sequence (DNA): TGTGCCAGCAGCTTAGCCAGGGATCAGCCCCAGCATTTT. Translated, it gives CASSLARDQPQHF.

J is TRBJ1-2 and V is TRBV27; no firm D call. Germline CDR1 reads MNHEY; CDR2 reads SMNVEV (reference sequence). The germline V and J ends were trimmed by 8 bases and 7 bases, with 17 bases remaining between them. This CDR3 has 13 residues. CDR3 in DNA: TGTGCCAGCGGCACTGGTTTGGAGGGTGGCTACACCTTC. It specifies CASGTGLEGGYTF.

The chain is built from TRBV9 and TRBJ2-7, with D tentatively TRBD1 (6 bases). CDR1 is SGDLS and CDR2 is YYNGEE in the germline V gene. V was shortened by 4 bases and J by 7 bases, with 21 bases between the two germline ends. The CDR3 totals 15 residues. The CDR3 here is CASSPKTGSLREQYF. CDR3 nucleotide sequence: TGTGCCAGCAGCCCAAAAACAGGGTCTCTTCGTGAGCAGTACTTC.

The rearrangement joins TRBV10-3 to TRBJ1-5; no reliable D call. Near its end, the DNA agrees better with TRBJ1-6, so the J call may be wrong. The CDR3 runs 9 residues. In germline, CDR1 is ENHRY, CDR2 SYGVKD. For the CDR3, the DNA is TGTGCCATAGTGGGAGAACTCCACTTT. This gives the protein CAIVGELHF.

About this clone: Its ends do not fully match the called genes, so a read error is possible. The V call is TRBV7-9, the J call TRBJ2-5, with D possibly being TRBD2 (6 bases). The CDR3 runs to 12 residues. CDR1 and CDR2 from the germline V gene are SEHNR and FQNEAQ (reference sequence). The CDR3 bases are TGTTCCAGCGAGGGACTTCAAGAGACCCAGTACTTC. As protein: CSSEGLQETQYF.

This chain uses TRBV19 with TRBJ1-5; 10 bases map to TRBD1. V gave up 7 bases and J gave up 6 bases; unmatched junction bases: 9. CDR3 size: 15 residues. The V gene's germline CDR1 is LNHDA and CDR2 SQIVND (reference sequence). The chain's CDR3 is CASTRPGTGVQPQHF. CDR3 in DNA: TGTGCCAGTACCAGACCGGGGACAGGGGTTCAGCCCCAGCATTTT.

This clone was seen once. The chain recombines TRBV28 with TRBJ2-2; 8 positions agree with TRBD2. This CDR3 has 15 residues. J lost 1 base, V lost 5 bases, and 3 bases had no gene match. Per germline, CDR1 MDHEN and CDR2 SYDVKM. The CDR3 spells CASSPGGWNTGELFF. The CDR3 region has the DNA TGTGCCAGCAGTCCGGGAGGGTGGAACACCGGGGAGCTGTTTTTT.

Only a few counts were recorded for this clone. This chain uses TRBV6-1 with TRBJ1-5; the match to TRBD1 covers 11 bases. Germline-derived CDR1 and CDR2 are MNHNS and SASEGT. The CDR3 sequence is 15 residues long. The V and J ends lost 7 bases and 4 bases, in that order; junction bases with no gene match: 6. In DNA, the CDR3 is TGTGCCAGCATTTGGACAGGGGGCGTAAATCAGCCCCAGCATTTT. It translates to CASIWTGGVNQPQHF.

There are a few counts of this clone. The J gene is TRBJ1-4, the V gene TRBV4-3, with D tentatively TRBD1 (5 bases). There are 15 residues in the CDR3. Trimming left V 0 bases short and J 8 bases short, with 13 bases between. Per germline, CDR1 LGHNA and CDR2 YSLEER. The CDR3 protein is CASSQEGQGNEKLFF. CDR3 DNA sequence: TGCGCCAGCAGCCAAGAGGGGCAGGGTAACGAAAAACTGTTTTTT.

This chain joins TRBV7-9 and TRBJ2-3, with 7 positions matching TRBD1. Germline V gene lookup returns CDR1 SEHNR and CDR2 FQNEAQ (reference sequence). V lost 5 bases, J lost 3 bases, and 8 bases stayed unmatched. The CDR3 length is 15 residues. CDR3 nucleotide sequence: TGTGCCAGCAGCCCAGCCCAGGGGGAGACAGATACGCAGTATTTT. Translating gives CASSPAQGETDTQYF.

The rearrangement joins TRBV19 to TRBJ1-2, with 8 bases aligning to TRBD1. J lost 6 bases, V lost 6 bases, and 21 bases had no gene match. Germline V gene lookup returns CDR1 LNHDA and CDR2 SQIVND (reference sequence). This CDR3 is built from 18 residues. The CDR3 DNA reads as TGTGCCAGTAGGGCGAGTCCCGGGACAGGTTCTCCGGGGGATGGCTACACCTTC. Translated, it gives CASRASPGTGSPGDGYTF.

This chain uses TRBV7-9 with TRBJ2-2; D is possibly TRBD1 (5 bases). In germline, CDR1 is SEHNR, CDR2 FQNEAQ (reference sequence). The germline V and J ends were trimmed by 5 bases and 3 bases, with 13 bases remaining between them. The length of the CDR3 is 15 residues. In DNA form, the CDR3 reads TGTGCCAGCAGCCCCCTTGGGGCAGACACCGGGGAGCTGTTTTTT. Protein: CASSPLGADTGELFF.

This clone appeared a single time. This rearrangement joins TRBV5-6 to TRBJ1-2, with 8 bases that match TRBD1. J was trimmed by 4 bases and V by 2 bases; bases with no gene match: 7. The CDR3 extends over 15 amino acids. CDR1 is SGHDT and CDR2 is YYEEEE in the germline V gene. The CDR3 loop is CASSLGQGGFYGYTF. In nucleotides, the CDR3 is TGTGCCAGCAGCTTAGGACAGGGCGGTTTCTATGGCTACACCTTC. Supplemented by reference TRBV5-6 and TRBJ1-2, the full variable domain reads DAGVTQSPTHLIKTRGQQVTLRCSPKSGHDTVSWYQQALGQGPQFIFQYYEEEERQRGNFPDRFSGHQFPNYSSELNVNALLLGDSALYLCASSLGQGGFYGYTFGSGTRLTVV.

J is TRBJ2-2 and V is TRBV29-1, with 9 bases that match TRBD1. This CDR3 comprises 14 residues. Germline CDR1 SQVTM, CDR2 ANQGSEA. With 5 bases clipped from V and 9 bases from J, the junction kept 10 bases outside the gene matches. The CDR3 protein is CSVKKGTGMRELFF. CDR3 DNA: TGCAGCGTTAAAAAGGGGACAGGGATGAGGGAGCTGTTTTTT.

This chain links TRBV5-1 with TRBJ1-1, with 9 bases lining up with TRBD1. This CDR3 has 16 amino acids. The germline V gene encodes CDR1 SGHRS and CDR2 YFSETQ. Unmatched junction bases numbered 9, after V lost 1 base and J lost 5 bases. Written as DNA, the CDR3 is TGCGCCAGCAGCTTGTTGTCGACAGGGGGAGGAACTGAAGCTTTCTTT. Translated: CASSLLSTGGGTEAFF. Full variable domain (rest looked up from reference TRBV5-1 and TRBJ1-1): KAGVTQTPRYLIKTRGQQVTLSCSPISGHRSVSWYQQTPGQGLQFLFEYFSETQRNKGNFPGRFSGRQFSNSRSEMNVSTLELGDSALYLCASSLLSTGGGTEAFFGQGTRLTVV.

The chain employs TRBV5-1 and TRBJ1-3; D is perhaps TRBD1 (5 bases). V lost 3 bases to trimming and J lost 0 bases, with 10 bases between them. The CDR3 runs 15 residues. Germline values: CDR1 SGHRS, CDR2 YFSETQ. CDR3 loop: CASSWSQDSGNTIYF. The CDR3 DNA reads as TGCGCCAGCAGCTGGTCACAGGACTCTGGAAACACCATATATTTT.

The V and J genes are TRBV7-9 and TRBJ1-2, with 8 bases identical to TRBD1. V was clipped by 5 bases and J by 4 bases; unmatched bases: 3. CDR3 size: 13 residues. The germline V gene has CDR1 SEHNR and CDR2 FQNEAQ (reference sequence). The CDR3 loop reads CASSQGQGYGYTF. CDR3 coding DNA: TGTGCCAGCAGCCAAGGACAGGGCTATGGCTACACCTTC.

This clone occurred a few times. The gene calls are TRBV5-1 and TRBJ1-3; unclear D gene. CDR1 is SGHRS, CDR2 YFSETQ, per germline. Trimming pared 3 bases from V and 0 bases from J, leaving 4 bases between. CDR3 length: 13 amino acids. Written as DNA, the CDR3 is TGCGCCAGCAGCTCGGGCTCTGGAAACACCATATATTTT. Its protein is CASSSGSGNTIYF.

The chain uses TRBV6-1 and TRBJ1-2; no clear D. CDR3 length: 14 amino acids. Germline V gene sequence: CDR1 MNHNS, CDR2 SASEGT. The V and J ends lost 0 bases and 5 bases respectively, with 10 bases between them. CDR3 nucleotides: TGTGCCAGCAGTGAAGCGCGGCGATGGTATGGCTACACCTTC. It translates to CASSEARRWYGYTF.

This chain joins TRBV30 and TRBJ2-1; D perhaps matches TRBD2 (5 bases). Germline CDR1 and CDR2: GTSNPN and SVGIG (reference sequence). The CDR3 is made up of 14 amino acids. This CDR3 reads CAAVGGRSYNEQFF. CDR3 coding DNA: TGTGCTGCGGTAGGAGGTCGCTCCTACAATGAGCAGTTCTTC.

This clone appeared a single time. This chain joins TRBV6-6 and TRBJ1-1; a possible D gene is TRBD1 (6 bases). The germline CDR1 and CDR2 sequences are MNHNY and SVGAGI (reference sequence). V was trimmed by 0 bases and J by 5 bases, leaving 10 bases between them. The CDR3 spans 14 residues. CDR3 in DNA: TGTGCCAGCAGTTACTCTCAGGGGTCAACTGAAGCTTTCTTT. Amino acid sequence: CASSYSQGSTEAFF.

This clone was seen only once. The genes are TRBV7-9 and TRBJ1-3; D gene uncertain. Trimming shortened V by 2 bases and J by 2 bases, and 10 bases separated the two germline ends. The germline CDR1 and CDR2 sequences are SEHNR and FQNEAQ (reference sequence). The CDR3 covers 15 residues. CDR3 nucleotides: TGTGCCAGCAGCTTAACGGCCGGGACTGGAAACACCATATATTTT. Its translation is CASSLTAGTGNTIYF.